The clone carrying this TCR beta chain was counted at least ten times. Its antigen remains unknown. The CDR3 contains 13 residues. Between the trimmed V and J ends, which lost 3 bases and 5 bases, there was a span of 7 bases. The source of the sample is a study of identical twins. Whole-study results and caveats: Modelling underestimated the level of out-of-frame TCR alpha sharing observed in monozygotic twins.

MiXCR, applied by TCRdb to the 5' RACE reads, yields one record per CDR3 protein. The table includes approximately 140,000 distinct CDR3 sequences, 3.5% detected once. Sequenced material: memory T cells sorted from blood. The TCR comes from a man younger than 35 in good health. This sequence joins TRBV12-3 or TRBV12-4 and TRBJ2-2; D unclear. The CDR3 coding sequence is TGTGCCAGCAGTTTCCCAGGTACCGGGGAGCTGTTTTTT. Amino acids: CASSFPGTGELFF.